A selection of T cell receptor beta chains follows, all from one sample in a study of cytomegalovirus exposure and HLA in healthy donors. Sequenced by immunoSEQ multiplex PCR; TCRdb stores in-frame clones only, minus some. The data hold roughly 80,000 clones, with roughly 76% observed a single time. The sequencing sample was made of PBMCs. These receptor sequences come from a woman in her forties in good health and CMV-seronegative. CDR3s include the opening cysteine and the closing phenylalanine or tryptophan. D genes are given only for firm matches. Clone size is given for some rows only: seen once, a few or many times, or a class if the clone is expanded.

size: NA; D: TRBD2; J: TRBJ2-3; V: TRBV19; CDR3: CASKLSGSTDTQYF; DNA: TGTGCCAGCAAGCTTAGCGGGTCCACAGATACGCAGTATTTT
size: few; D: NA; J: TRBJ2-3; V: TRBV6-6; CDR3: CASSITSTDTQYF; DNA: TGTGCCAGCAGCATAACTAGCACAGATACGCAGTATTTT
size: NA; D: NA; J: TRBJ2-2; V: TRBV28; CDR3: CASSLESTGELFF; DNA: TGTGCCAGCAGTTTAGAGTCTACCGGGGAGCTGTTTTTT
size: NA; D: NA; J: TRBJ1-5; V: TRBV28; CDR3: CASSLLGEGQGHQPQHF; DNA: TGTGCCAGCAGTTTGTTAGGTGAAGGGCAGGGCCATCAGCCCCAGCATTTT
size: NA; D: NA; J: TRBJ2-3; V: TRBV10-1; CDR3: CASSEGGAVDTQYF; DNA: TGCGCCAGCAGTGAGGGAGGGGCCGTTGATACGCAGTATTTT
size: NA; D: NA; J: TRBJ2-2; V: TRBV7-9; CDR3: CASNFVDSRKDPTGELFF; DNA: TGTGCCAGCAACTTTGTGGACAGCCGTAAAGACCCCACCGGGGAGCTGTTTTTT
size: NA; D: NA; J: TRBJ1-5; V: TRBV11-3; CDR3: CASSLGGGPYSNQPQHF; DNA: TGTGCCAGCAGCTTAGGGGGGGGGCCTTATAGCAATCAGCCCCAGCATTTT
size: NA; D: TRBD1; J: TRBJ2-7; V: TRBV2; CDR3: CASRITADRGGEQYF; DNA: TGTGCCAGCAGAATCACCGCGGACAGGGGTGGCGAGCAGTACTTC
size: NA; D: TRBD1; J: TRBJ2-7; V: TRBV7-6; CDR3: CASSLGQGDEQYF; DNA: TGTGCCAGCAGCTTAGGACAGGGCGACGAGCAGTACTTC
size: NA; D: TRBD2; J: TRBJ2-1; V: TRBV5-6; CDR3: CASSGRTSGVAVWEQFF; DNA: TGTGCCAGCAGCGGCCGGACTAGCGGAGTAGCAGTGTGGGAGCAGTTCTTC
size: NA; D: TRBD2; J: TRBJ2-5; V: TRBV10-1; CDR3: CASSETGASGGQWTQYF; DNA: TGCGCCAGCAGTGAGACCGGGGCTAGCGGTGGTCAATGGACCCAGTACTTC